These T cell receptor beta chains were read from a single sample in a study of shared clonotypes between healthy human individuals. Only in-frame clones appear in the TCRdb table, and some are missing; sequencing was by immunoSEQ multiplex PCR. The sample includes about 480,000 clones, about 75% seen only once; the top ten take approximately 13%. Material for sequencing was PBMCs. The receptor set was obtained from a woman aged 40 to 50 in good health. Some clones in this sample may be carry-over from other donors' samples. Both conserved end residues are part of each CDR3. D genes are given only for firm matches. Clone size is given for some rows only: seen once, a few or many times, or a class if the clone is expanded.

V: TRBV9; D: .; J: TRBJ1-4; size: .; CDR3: CASSLDSNEELFF; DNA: TGTGCCAGCAGCCTAGACAGTAATGAAGAACTGTTTTTT
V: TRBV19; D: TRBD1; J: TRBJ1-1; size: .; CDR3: CASSTDRANTEAFF; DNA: TGTGCCAGTAGCACGGACAGGGCGAACACTGAAGCTTTCTTT
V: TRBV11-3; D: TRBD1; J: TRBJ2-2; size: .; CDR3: CASSSNRGLKNTGELFF; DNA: TGTGCCAGCAGCTCCAACAGGGGGCTCAAGAACACCGGGGAGCTGTTTTTT
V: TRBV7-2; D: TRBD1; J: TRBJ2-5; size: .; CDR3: CASSRRSGQGAGETQYF; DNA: TGTGCCAGCAGCCGACGCTCGGGACAGGGAGCCGGTGAGACCCAGTACTTC
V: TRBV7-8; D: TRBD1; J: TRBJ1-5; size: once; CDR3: CASSFGTGGTQPQHF; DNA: TGTGCCAGCAGCTTCGGGACAGGGGGTACTCAGCCCCAGCATTTT
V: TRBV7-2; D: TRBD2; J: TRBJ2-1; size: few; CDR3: CASSALAGVANEQFF; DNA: TGTGCCAGCAGCGCTCTAGCGGGAGTTGCCAATGAGCAGTTCTTC
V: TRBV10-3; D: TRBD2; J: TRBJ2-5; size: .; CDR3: CAISRAGEQYF; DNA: TGTGCCATCAGTAGGGCGGGGGAGCAGTACTTC
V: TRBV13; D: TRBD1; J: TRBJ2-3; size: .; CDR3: CASSAGRTGSTDTQYF; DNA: TGTGCCAGCAGCGCAGGGCGGACAGGCAGCACAGATACGCAGTATTTT
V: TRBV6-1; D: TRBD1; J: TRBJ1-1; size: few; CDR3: CASSETGSDTEAFF; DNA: TGTGCCAGCAGTGAGACAGGGTCCGACACTGAAGCTTTCTTT
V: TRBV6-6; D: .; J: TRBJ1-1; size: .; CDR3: CASSWSRGGRNEAFF; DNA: TGTGCCAGCAGTTGGAGCAGGGGCGGTCGGAATGAAGCTTTCTTT
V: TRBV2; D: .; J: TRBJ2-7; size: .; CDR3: CASSVDTTYEQYF; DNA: TGTGCCAGCAGTGTGGACACCACCTACGAGCAGTACTTC
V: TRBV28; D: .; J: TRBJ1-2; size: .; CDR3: CASRAFRGYTF; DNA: TGTGCCAGCAGAGCTTTCCGTGGCTACACCTTC
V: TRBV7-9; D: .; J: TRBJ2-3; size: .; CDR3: CASSLLRGTDTQYF; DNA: TGTGCCAGCAGCTTACTCCGGGGCACAGATACGCAGTATTTT